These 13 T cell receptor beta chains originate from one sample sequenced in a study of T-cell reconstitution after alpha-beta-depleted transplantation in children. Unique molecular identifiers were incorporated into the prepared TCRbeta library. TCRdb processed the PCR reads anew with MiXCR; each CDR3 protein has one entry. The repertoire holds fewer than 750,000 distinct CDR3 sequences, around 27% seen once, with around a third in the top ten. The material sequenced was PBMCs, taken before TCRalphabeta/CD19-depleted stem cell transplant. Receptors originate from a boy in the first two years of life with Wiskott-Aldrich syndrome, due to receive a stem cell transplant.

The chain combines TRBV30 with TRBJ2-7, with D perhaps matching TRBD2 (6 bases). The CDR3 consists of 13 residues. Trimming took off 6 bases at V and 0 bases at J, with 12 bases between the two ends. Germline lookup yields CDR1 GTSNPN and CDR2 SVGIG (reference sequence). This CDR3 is CACRTDYSYEQYF. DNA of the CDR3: TGTGCCTGCAGAACGGACTACTCCTACGAGCAGTACTTC.

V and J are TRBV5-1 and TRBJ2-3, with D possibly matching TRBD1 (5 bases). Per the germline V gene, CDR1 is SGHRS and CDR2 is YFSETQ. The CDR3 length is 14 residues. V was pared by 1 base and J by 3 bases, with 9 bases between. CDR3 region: CASSLRQKTDTQYF. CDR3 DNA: TGCGCCAGCAGCTTGAGACAGAAGACAGATACGCAGTATTTT.

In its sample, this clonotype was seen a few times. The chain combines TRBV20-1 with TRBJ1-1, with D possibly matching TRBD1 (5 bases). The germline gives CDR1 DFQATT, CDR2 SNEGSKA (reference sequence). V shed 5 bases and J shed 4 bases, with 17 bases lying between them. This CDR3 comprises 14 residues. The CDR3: CSAPGRGRGTEAFF. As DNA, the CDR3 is TGCAGTGCTCCGGGGCGGGGGAGAGGCACTGAAGCTTTCTTT.

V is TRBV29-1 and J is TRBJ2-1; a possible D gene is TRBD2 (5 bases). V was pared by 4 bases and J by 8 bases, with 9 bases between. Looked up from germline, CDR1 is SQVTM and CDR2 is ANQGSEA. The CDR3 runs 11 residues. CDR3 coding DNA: TGCAGCGTTGGCCGGGGAGATGAGCAGTTCTTC. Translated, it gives CSVGRGDEQFF.

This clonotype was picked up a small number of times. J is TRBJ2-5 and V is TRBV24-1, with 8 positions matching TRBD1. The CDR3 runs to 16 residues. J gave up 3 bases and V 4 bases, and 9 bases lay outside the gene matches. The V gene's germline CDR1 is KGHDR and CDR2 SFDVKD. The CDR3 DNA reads TGTGCCACCAGTGACCTAAGCCGGACAGGGAAAGAGACCCAGTACTTC. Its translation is CATSDLSRTGKETQYF.

CDR3 sequence reads: CSARGWNHYEQYF. The CDR3 region has the DNA TGCAGTGCTAGAGGATGGAACCACTACGAGCAGTACTTC. The V call is TRBV20-1, the J call TRBJ2-7; D uncertain. This CDR3 has 13 residues. Per the germline V gene, CDR1 is DFQATT and CDR2 is SNEGSKA (reference sequence). V was shortened by 1 base and J by 3 bases, with 10 bases between the two germline ends.

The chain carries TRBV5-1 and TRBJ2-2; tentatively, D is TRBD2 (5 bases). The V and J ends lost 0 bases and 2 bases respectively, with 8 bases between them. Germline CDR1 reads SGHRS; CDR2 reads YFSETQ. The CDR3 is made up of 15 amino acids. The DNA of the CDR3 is TGCGCCAGCAGCTTGGCTCGGGGAAACACCGGGGAGCTGTTTTTT. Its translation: CASSLARGNTGELFF.

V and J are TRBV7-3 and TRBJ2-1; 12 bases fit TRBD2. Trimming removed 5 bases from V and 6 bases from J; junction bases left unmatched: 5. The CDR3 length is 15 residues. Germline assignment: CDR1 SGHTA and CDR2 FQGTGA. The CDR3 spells CASSVSSGRANEQFF. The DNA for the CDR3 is TGTGCCAGCAGCGTGTCTAGCGGGAGGGCCAATGAGCAGTTCTTC.

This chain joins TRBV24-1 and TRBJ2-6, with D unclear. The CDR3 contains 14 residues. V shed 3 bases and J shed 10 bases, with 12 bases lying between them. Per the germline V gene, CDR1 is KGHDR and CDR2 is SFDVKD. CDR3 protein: CATSDVYDANVLTF. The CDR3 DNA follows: TGTGCCACCAGTGATGTCTACGACGCAAACGTCCTGACTTTC.

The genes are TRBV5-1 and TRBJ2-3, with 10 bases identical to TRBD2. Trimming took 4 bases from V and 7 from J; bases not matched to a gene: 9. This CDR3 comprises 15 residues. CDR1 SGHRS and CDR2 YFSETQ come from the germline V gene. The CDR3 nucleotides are TGCGCCAGCAGCCCCTCGGGGACTAGCGTAAATACGCAGTATTTT. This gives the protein CASSPSGTSVNTQYF.

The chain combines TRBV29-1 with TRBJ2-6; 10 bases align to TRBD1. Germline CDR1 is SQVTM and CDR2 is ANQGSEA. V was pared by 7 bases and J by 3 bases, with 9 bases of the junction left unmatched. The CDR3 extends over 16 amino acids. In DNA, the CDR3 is TGCAGCGCCAGGGACAGGGGTGCTTTTGGGGCCAACGTCCTGACTTTC. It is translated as CSARDRGAFGANVLTF.

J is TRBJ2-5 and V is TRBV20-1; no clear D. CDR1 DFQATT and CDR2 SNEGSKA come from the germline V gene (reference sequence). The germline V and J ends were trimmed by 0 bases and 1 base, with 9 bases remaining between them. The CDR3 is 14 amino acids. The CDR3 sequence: CSAREATLQETQYF. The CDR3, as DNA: TGCAGTGCTAGAGAGGCCACCCTCCAAGAGACCCAGTACTTC.

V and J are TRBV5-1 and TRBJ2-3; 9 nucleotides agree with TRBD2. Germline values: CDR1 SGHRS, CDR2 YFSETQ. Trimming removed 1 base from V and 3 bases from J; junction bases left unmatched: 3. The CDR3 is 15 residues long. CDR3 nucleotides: TGCGCCAGCAGCTTGCGTAGCGGGAGAACAGATACGCAGTATTTT. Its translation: CASSLRSGRTDTQYF.